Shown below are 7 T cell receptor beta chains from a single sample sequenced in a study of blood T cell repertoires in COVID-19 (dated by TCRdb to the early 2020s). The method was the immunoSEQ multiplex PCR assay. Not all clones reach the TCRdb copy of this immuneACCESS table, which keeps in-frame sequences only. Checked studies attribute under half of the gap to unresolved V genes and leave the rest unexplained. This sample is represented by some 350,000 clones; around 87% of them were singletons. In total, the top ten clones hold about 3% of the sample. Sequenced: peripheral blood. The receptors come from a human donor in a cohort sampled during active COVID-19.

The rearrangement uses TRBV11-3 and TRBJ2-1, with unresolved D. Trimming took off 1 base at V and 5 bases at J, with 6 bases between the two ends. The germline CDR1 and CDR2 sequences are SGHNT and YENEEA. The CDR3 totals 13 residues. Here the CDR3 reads CASSLGLNNEQFF. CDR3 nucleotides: TGTGCCAGCAGCTTAGGGCTGAACAATGAGCAGTTCTTC.

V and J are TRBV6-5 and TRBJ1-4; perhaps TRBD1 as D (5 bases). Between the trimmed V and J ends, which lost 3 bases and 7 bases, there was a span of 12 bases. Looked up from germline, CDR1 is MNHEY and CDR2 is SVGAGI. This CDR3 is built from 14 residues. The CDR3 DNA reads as TGTGCCAGCAGTTATGGGGGGGAGGGTGAAAAACTGTTTTTT. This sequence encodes CASSYGGEGEKLFF.

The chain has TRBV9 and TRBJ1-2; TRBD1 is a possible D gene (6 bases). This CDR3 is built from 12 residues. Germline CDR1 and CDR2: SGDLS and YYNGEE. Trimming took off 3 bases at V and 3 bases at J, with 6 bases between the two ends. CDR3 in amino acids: CASSEGDYGYTF. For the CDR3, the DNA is TGTGCCAGCAGCGAGGGGGACTATGGCTACACCTTC.

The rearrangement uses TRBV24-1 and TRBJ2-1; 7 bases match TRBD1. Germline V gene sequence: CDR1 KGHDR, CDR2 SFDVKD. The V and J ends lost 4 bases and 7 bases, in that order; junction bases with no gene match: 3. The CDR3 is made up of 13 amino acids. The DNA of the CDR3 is TGTGCCACCAGTGAGACAGGGAGAAATGAGCAGTTCTTC. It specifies CATSETGRNEQFF.

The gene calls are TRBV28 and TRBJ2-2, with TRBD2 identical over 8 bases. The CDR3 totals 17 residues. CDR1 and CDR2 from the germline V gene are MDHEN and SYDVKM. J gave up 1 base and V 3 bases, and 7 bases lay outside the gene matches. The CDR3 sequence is CASSFVVGTRNTGELFF. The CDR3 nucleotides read TGTGCCAGCAGTTTTGTTGTCGGGACTAGGAACACCGGGGAGCTGTTTTTT.

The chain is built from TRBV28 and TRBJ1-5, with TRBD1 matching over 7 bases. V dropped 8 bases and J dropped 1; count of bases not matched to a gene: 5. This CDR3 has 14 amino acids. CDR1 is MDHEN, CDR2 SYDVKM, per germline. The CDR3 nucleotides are TGTGCCAGCGACAGGGTGTTAAGCAATCAGCCCCAGCATTTT. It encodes CASDRVLSNQPQHF.

The CDR3: CASSSRLANNEQFF. The CDR3 coding sequence is TGTGCCAGCAGCTCTCGACTAGCTAACAATGAGCAGTTCTTC. V is TRBV5-4 and J is TRBJ2-1; 7 nucleotides agree with TRBD2. Germline V CDR1 and CDR2: SGHNT, YYREEE (reference sequence). Trimming took 3 bases from V and 5 from J; bases not matched to a gene: 5. The CDR3 length is 14 residues.